Ten or more counts support the clone carrying this T cell receptor beta chain. Its antigen is as yet unknown. An absence of ophthalmopathy progression within 18 months meant stable Graves' hyperthyroidism. Uncontrolled infection, other autoimmune disease, pregnancy or lactation excluded patients. Clinical symptoms, serum thyroxine and TRAb, thyroid ultrasound and orbital computed tomography were used for the diagnoses. The sample is drawn from a study of T cells in Graves' hyperthyroidism and ophthalmopathy. Study-level results: Blood also contained most expanded thyroid clonotypes above 0.001.

The CDR3 regions of TCR beta were amplified from RNA transcripts. Using the HTBI primer set, a first-round RT-PCR was run on the TCR CDR3. TCRdb itself ran the multiplex PCR reads through MiXCR, one entry per CDR3 protein. The profile covers 480,000 or so distinct CDR3 sequences, with 13% to 15% appearing a single time and 15% to 20% taken by the ten largest. With V trimmed by 6 bases and J by 9 bases, 8 bases remained unmatched. This CDR3 has 12 amino acids. CDR1 and CDR2 from the germline V gene are GTSNPN and SVGIG (reference sequence). This clonotype was obtained from a woman aged 18-30 years with Graves' hyperthyroidism. The chain links TRBV30 to TRBJ1-1; 9 bases agree with TRBD1. Sequencing used blood. The CDR3 sequence: CACAVGQGQAFF. CDR3 nucleotides: TGTGCCTGCGCCGTGGGACAGGGTCAAGCTTTCTTT.